One sample yielded the 16 T cell receptor beta chains listed below, sequenced in a study of long-term antiretroviral therapy in people with HIV (dated by TCRdb to between 2021 and 2024). Sequencing of the TRB variable region was done with the immunoSEQ hsTCRB v3.0 assay at survey level resolution. TCRdb provides this immuneACCESS table in a form limited to in-frame rearrangements. Some clones are lacking; in checked studies, under half of them reflect an unresolved V gene, and why the rest are absent is not known. This sample lists roughly 35,000 clones; almost 85% were detected once. The ten largest account for 4.4% of the sample. The material sequenced was unsorted PBMCs, taken about 3.4 years after starting antiretroviral therapy. These receptors were collected from a man younger than 35 with HIV.

The chain has TRBV5-1 and TRBJ1-2; TRBD1 agrees at 7 bases. Per germline, CDR1 SGHRS and CDR2 YFSETQ. CDR3 length equals 15 residues. With 4 bases clipped from V and 5 bases from J, the junction kept 11 bases outside the gene matches. The CDR3 region has the DNA TGCGCCAGCAGCACCGGGACAGCTCAGGGGTATGGCTACACCTTC. Translation gives CASSTGTAQGYGYTF.

There are a few counts of this clone. V and J are TRBV18 and TRBJ1-5; the match to TRBD1 covers 9 bases. Germline lookup yields CDR1 KGHSH and CDR2 LQKENI. The CDR3 is made up of 16 amino acids. The V gene end was trimmed by 0 bases and the J gene end by 4 bases; junction bases not matched to a gene: 4. The CDR3 sequence: CASSPPGGQGNQPQHF. CDR3 in DNA: TGTGCCAGCTCACCACCGGGCGGACAGGGGAATCAGCCCCAGCATTTT.

The chain combines TRBV5-4 with TRBJ2-3, with 8 bases that match TRBD2. The germline gives CDR1 SGHNT, CDR2 YYREEE (reference sequence). This CDR3 contains 15 residues. V shed 5 bases and J 1 base; nucleotides not matched to a gene: 6. The chain's CDR3 is CASRPAGEGTDTQYF. As DNA, the CDR3 is TGTGCCAGCAGGCCAGCGGGAGAGGGCACAGATACGCAGTATTTT.

J is TRBJ2-7 and V is TRBV14; D gene ambiguous. CDR3 length equals 15 residues. V lost 1 base and J lost 3, with 13 bases in between. The germline V gene encodes CDR1 SGHDN and CDR2 FVKESK. CDR3 protein: CASSQANFLGYEQYF. Here the CDR3 DNA reads TGTGCCAGCAGCCAAGCCAATTTCCTGGGCTACGAGCAGTACTTC. The whole variable domain, filled in from reference TRBV14 and TRBJ2-7, reads EAGVTQFPSHSVIEKGQTVTLRCDPISGHDNLYWYRRVMGKEIKFLLHFVKESKQDESGMPNNRFLAERTGGTYSTLKVQPAELEDSGVYFCASSQANFLGYEQYFGPGTRLTVT.

The chain recombines TRBV19 with TRBJ2-1, with D tentatively TRBD1 (7 bases). V was shortened by 6 bases and J by 9 bases, with 12 bases between the two germline ends. Germline CDR1 is LNHDA and CDR2 is SQIVND (reference sequence). The CDR3 is 12 residues long. The DNA of the CDR3 is TGTGCCAGTAGCGGAGGGGGCGGTGAGCAGTTCTTC. It codes for CASSGGGGEQFF.

The V call is TRBV21-1, the J call TRBJ2-7; TRBD2, as called in the table, went unchecked against the DNA. TRBV21-1 is designated a pseudogene. The CDR3 is made up of 16 amino acids. CDR3 DNA sequence: TGTGCCAGCAGCAAGCCGTTTAGCGGCACCTCCTACGAGCAGTACTTC. This sequence encodes CASSKPFSGTSYEQYF.

The chain is built from TRBV29-1 and TRBJ1-1; D is unclear. The germline V and J ends were trimmed by 4 bases and 1 base, with 10 bases remaining between them. CDR1 and CDR2 from the germline V gene are SQVTM and ANQGSEA. This CDR3 region has 13 residues. The chain's CDR3 is CSVAWTENTEAFF. CDR3 nucleotides: TGCAGCGTTGCCTGGACGGAGAACACTGAAGCTTTCTTT.

The genes are TRBV25-1 and TRBJ1-1; 11 nucleotides agree with TRBD1. Trimming took 1 base from V and 11 from J; bases not matched to a gene: 12. This CDR3 is built from 16 residues. The V gene's germline CDR1 is MGHDK and CDR2 SYGVNS. This CDR3 reads CASSEFGTGGALPAFF. The CDR3 region has the DNA TGTGCCAGCAGTGAATTTGGGACAGGGGGAGCTTTGCCGGCTTTCTTT.

The chain recombines TRBV15 with TRBJ2-1; 8 nucleotides agree with TRBD1. The germline V gene encodes CDR1 LNHNV and CDR2 YYDKDF (reference sequence). This CDR3 has 17 amino acids. V lost 2 bases to trimming and J lost 6 bases; unmatched junction nucleotides: 12. For the CDR3, the DNA is TGTGCCACCAGCAGACCCCTAGGACAGGGAGTTTCCAATGAGCAGTTCTTC. This gives the protein CATSRPLGQGVSNEQFF.

This rearrangement joins TRBV5-1 to TRBJ2-3; TRBD2 agrees at 8 bases. This CDR3 contains 15 residues. V shed 9 bases, J shed 4 bases, and the junction held 13 bases outside the gene matches. Germline V CDR1 and CDR2: SGHRS, YFSETQ. CDR3 in amino acids: CATSPPAGDADTQYF. In DNA form, the CDR3 reads TGCGCCACCTCTCCCCCAGCGGGAGACGCAGATACGCAGTATTTT.

The sample holds a few counts of this clone. This sequence joins TRBV7-8 and TRBJ1-2; 7 nucleotides line up with TRBD1. In germline, CDR1 is SGHVS, CDR2 FQNEAQ. Trimming took 3 bases from V and 6 from J; bases not matched to a gene: 7. CDR3 size: 14 residues. The CDR3 nucleotides read TGTGCCAGCAGCTTCCGCGGACAGGAGAATGGCTACACCTTC. Protein: CASSFRGQENGYTF.

This clone was counted a single time. This rearrangement joins TRBV5-1 to TRBJ1-3, with 7 bases that match TRBD1. The CDR3 consists of 15 residues. V gave up 2 bases and J gave up 2 bases; unmatched junction bases: 4. The V gene's germline CDR1 is SGHRS and CDR2 YFSETQ. The CDR3: CASSFHTGAGNTIYF. In nucleotides, the CDR3 is TGCGCCAGCAGCTTTCATACAGGGGCTGGAAACACCATATATTTT.

The chain recombines TRBV15 with TRBJ1-1; no clear D gene. Germline CDR1 reads LNHNV; CDR2 reads YYDKDF (reference sequence). Between the trimmed V and J ends, which lost 5 bases and 8 bases, there was a span of 15 bases. This CDR3 spans 13 amino acids. In nucleotides, the CDR3 is TGTGCCACCAGCGCCGATTGGGCTCCCGAAGCTTTCTTT. This gives the protein CATSADWAPEAFF.

Only a few counts were recorded for this clone. The V call is TRBV5-6, the J call TRBJ1-6; no clear D gene. This CDR3 has 15 amino acids. V was pared by 2 bases and J by 1 base, with 7 bases between. CDR1 and CDR2 (germline): SGHDT, YYEEEE. The CDR3 spells CASSLGNSYNSPLHF. For the CDR3, the DNA is TGTGCCAGCAGCTTAGGGAATTCCTATAATTCACCCCTCCACTTT. Filled out from reference TRBV5-6 and TRBJ1-6, the complete variable domain reads DAGVTQSPTHLIKTRGQQVTLRCSPKSGHDTVSWYQQALGQGPQFIFQYYEEEERQRGNFPDRFSGHQFPNYSSELNVNALLLGDSALYLCASSLGNSYNSPLHFGNGTRLTVT.

This sequence joins TRBV18 and TRBJ2-7, with D possibly TRBD1 on 5 matching bases. The CDR3 runs 15 residues. Trimming cost V 3 bases and J 3 bases, with 15 bases left between them. CDR1 KGHSH and CDR2 LQKENI come from the germline V gene. CDR3 sequence reads: CASSPQGRINYEQYF. The CDR3 DNA follows: TGTGCCAGCTCACCTCAGGGTAGGATAAACTACGAGCAGTACTTC.

The chain is built from TRBV27 and TRBJ1-2; no reliable D call. Germline V lookup: CDR1 MNHEY, CDR2 SMNVEV (reference sequence). CDR3 length: 13 amino acids. V lost 4 bases and J 4 bases, leaving 10 bases between the germline ends. The CDR3 DNA follows: TGTGCCAGCAGTTCCCTTGACCTCTATGGCTACACCTTC. Its translation is CASSSLDLYGYTF.